A single sample gave rise to the 32 T cell receptor beta chains below, sequenced in a study of OX40 agonist ivuxolimab in advanced cancers. This table comes from immunoSEQ multiplex PCR, and its TCRdb copy is limited to in-frame clones, with some not included. The sample shows some 25,000 clones, just under 85% of them seen only once. This specimen consisted of CD4+ or CD8+ T cells sorted from blood, obtained in a trial of the OX40 agonist ivuxolimab. Receptors originate from an adult with an advanced solid tumor such as melanoma, head and neck, liver or kidney cancer.

In its sample, this clone is large (0.1 to 1%). The chain links TRBV12-2 to TRBJ2-5. TRBV12-2 corresponds to a pseudogene. The CDR3 totals 17 residues. The CDR3 loop reads CASRLGMGGTEQETQYF. The DNA of the CDR3 is TGTGCAAGTCGCTTAGGGATGGGAGGGACAGAACAAGAGACCCAGTACTTC.

The chain links TRBV7-6 to TRBJ2-6; TRBD2 matches 10 bases. The V segment lost 5 bases and the J segment 4 bases; nucleotides outside the gene matches: 5. Germline CDR1 reads SGHVS; CDR2 reads FNYEAQ. The CDR3 consists of 16 residues. CDR3 sequence: CASSVLAGAGANVLTF. In nucleotides, the CDR3 is TGTGCCAGCAGCGTCCTAGCGGGAGCAGGGGCCAACGTCCTGACTTTC.

This chain connects TRBV19 to TRBJ2-7; D possibly matches TRBD1 or TRBD2 (5 bases each). The V gene lost 5 bases and the J gene lost 7 bases, with 12 bases spanning the gap. CDR1 and CDR2 (germline): LNHDA, SQIVND (reference sequence). CDR3 length equals 12 residues. The CDR3: CASSGTWGEQYF. The CDR3 DNA reads as TGTGCCAGTAGTGGGACCTGGGGAGAGCAGTACTTC.

The chain employs TRBV6-5 and TRBJ2-2; the D gene is possibly TRBD2 (5 bases). V was cut by 0 bases and J by 5 bases, with 10 bases left in between. The germline CDR1 and CDR2 sequences are MNHEY and SVGAGI. The CDR3 contains 15 residues. The CDR3 DNA follows: TGTGCCAGCAGTTACTCGGCGGGCGGAACCGGGGAGCTGTTTTTT. Its translation: CASSYSAGGTGELFF.

The gene calls are TRBV12-5 and TRBJ1-1, with a possible D match to TRBD1 (6 bases). CDR1 is LGHNT, CDR2 FRNRAP, per germline. The CDR3 covers 17 residues. V dropped 6 bases and J dropped 1 base, with 21 bases sitting between them. This chain's CDR3 is CASGPPSPPGANTEAFF. The CDR3 bases are TGTGCTAGTGGCCCCCCCTCCCCACCAGGGGCGAACACTGAAGCTTTCTTT.

This clone was recorded a few times. This chain joins TRBV19 and TRBJ1-2, with D unclear. The germline gives CDR1 LNHDA, CDR2 SQIVND (reference sequence). The CDR3 consists of 13 residues. The germline V and J ends were trimmed by 5 bases and 3 bases, with 10 bases remaining between them. CDR3 in amino acids: CASSPYGDYGYTF. The CDR3 DNA sequence: TGTGCCAGTAGTCCCTACGGAGACTATGGCTACACCTTC.

The chain's CDR3 is CASSSGTNQAQYF. CDR3 in DNA: TGTGCCAGCAGTTCAGGGACCAACCAAGCCCAGTACTTC. The J gene is TRBJ2-5, the V gene TRBV6-5; either TRBD1 or TRBD2 may supply D (5 bases each). Germline V lookup: CDR1 MNHEY, CDR2 SVGAGI. V was shortened by 4 bases and J by 9 bases, with 15 bases between the two germline ends. CDR3 length equals 13 residues.

V is TRBV29-1 and J is TRBJ1-2; D is uncertain. The CDR3 length is 13 residues. Trimming left V 3 bases short and J 3 bases short, with 11 bases between. CDR1 is SQVTM and CDR2 is ANQGSEA in the germline V gene. The CDR3 loop reads CSVDGRGDYGYTF. CDR3 DNA sequence: TGCAGCGTTGACGGCCGGGGAGACTATGGCTACACCTTC.

The chain is built from TRBV7-6 and TRBJ2-5, with TRBD1 matching 7 bases. V gave up 5 bases and J gave up 4 bases; unmatched junction bases: 4. Germline V lookup: CDR1 SGHVS, CDR2 FNYEAQ. The CDR3 is 13 amino acids. CDR3 amino acids: CASSQRTGETQYF. The CDR3 bases are TGTGCCAGCAGCCAGCGGACAGGAGAGACCCAGTACTTC.

V and J are TRBV11-2 and TRBJ1-1; D gene uncertain. V lost 4 bases and J lost 0, with 9 bases in between. This CDR3 has 14 residues. Germline V gene data show CDR1 as SGHAT and CDR2 as FQNNGV. The CDR3 reads CASSSRNLNTEAFF. CDR3 DNA: TGTGCCAGCAGCTCCAGGAACCTGAACACTGAAGCTTTCTTT. Full variable domain (missing parts from reference TRBV11-2 and TRBJ1-1): EAGVAQSPRYKIIEKRQSVAFWCNPISGHATLYWYQQILGQGPKLLIQFQNNGVVDDSQLPKDRFSAERLKGVDSTLKIQPAKLEDSAVYLCASSSRNLNTEAFFGQGTRLTVV.

V and J are TRBV10-2 and TRBJ2-7; D may be TRBD2 (5 bases). The CDR3 sequence is 13 residues long. V was clipped by 6 bases and J by 0 bases, with 9 bases between them. Germline V CDR1 and CDR2: WSHSY, SAAADI. CDR3 protein: CASRGDTSYEQYF. As DNA, the CDR3 is TGCGCCAGCAGGGGAGACACCTCCTACGAGCAGTACTTC.

This chain joins TRBV11-1 and TRBJ2-3; 9 bases fit TRBD2. The germline V gene encodes CDR1 SGHAT and CDR2 FQDESV (reference sequence). J lost 4 bases, V lost 5 bases, and 10 bases had no gene match. This CDR3 region has 16 residues. The CDR3 DNA is TGTGCCAGCAGCCCCAGGGCTAGCGGGAAGGCAGATACGCAGTATTTT. Translation: CASSPRASGKADTQYF.

The chain joins TRBV29-1 to TRBJ2-5; D is possibly TRBD2 (5 bases). Trimming cost V 4 bases and J 8 bases, with 11 bases left between them. The CDR3 is 11 residues long. Looked up from germline, CDR1 is SQVTM and CDR2 is ANQGSEA. The CDR3 here is CSVVFRGTQYF. The CDR3 DNA reads TGCAGCGTTGTTTTCCGGGGTACCCAGTACTTC. The full variable domain, completed using reference TRBV29-1 and TRBJ2-5, is SAVISQKPSRDICQRGTSLTIQCQVDSQVTMMFWYRQQPGQSLTLIATANQGSEATYESGFVIDKFPISRPNLTFSTLTVSNMSPEDSSIYLCSVVFRGTQYFGPGTRLLVL.

This chain links TRBV7-9 with TRBJ1-2; D call uncertain. V lost 3 bases and J lost 4, with 6 bases in between. Per germline, CDR1 SEHNR and CDR2 FQNEAQ (reference sequence). The CDR3 runs to 12 residues. DNA of the CDR3: TGTGCCAGCAGCTTGGGCGGCTATGGCTACACCTTC. Amino acid sequence: CASSLGGYGYTF.

Sample share makes this clone medium-sized. The V and J genes are TRBV9 and TRBJ1-6; D may be TRBD1 (6 bases). The CDR3 extends over 14 amino acids. Trimming stripped 3 bases from V and 10 bases from J, with 14 bases between. Looked up from germline, CDR1 is SGDLS and CDR2 is YYNGEE. CDR3 loop: CASSGGDTGSPLHF. In nucleotides, the CDR3 is TGTGCCAGCAGCGGAGGGGACACGGGATCACCCCTCCACTTT.

The chain joins TRBV4-1 to TRBJ1-2; D may be TRBD1 (5 bases). The CDR3 is 16 amino acids. V was shortened by 1 base and J by 8 bases, with 20 bases between the two germline ends. The germline gives CDR1 MGHRA, CDR2 YSYEKL. The CDR3, as DNA: TGCGCCAGCAGCCAAGTCCCCGGCAGGGATCCGTCGGGCTACACCTTC. Translation: CASSQVPGRDPSGYTF.

This CDR3 is CASSPSGFRELFF. The CDR3 DNA follows: TGTGCCAGCAGCCCCTCAGGATTCCGGGAGCTGTTTTTT. The rearrangement uses TRBV5-6 and TRBJ2-2; no firm D call. The CDR3 covers 13 residues. V was clipped by 4 bases and J by 9 bases, with 13 bases between them. Germline CDR1 SGHDT, CDR2 YYEEEE.

This clone is termed medium-sized. This chain uses TRBV5-5 with TRBJ1-1; D unresolved. Trimming took 0 bases from V and 4 from J, leaving 7 bases between them. CDR3 size: 13 residues. The V gene's germline CDR1 is SGHKS and CDR2 YYEKEE (reference sequence). CDR3 residues: CASSLGLGTEAFF. The CDR3 DNA follows: TGTGCCAGCAGCTTGGGTCTGGGCACTGAAGCTTTCTTT.

The chain recombines TRBV6-5 with TRBJ2-7; perhaps TRBD1 as D (5 bases). CDR3 size: 14 residues. V lost 2 bases, J lost 1 base, and 9 bases lay in between. Germline-derived CDR1 and CDR2 are MNHEY and SVGAGI. The CDR3 protein is CASSYGQGSYEQYF. The CDR3 coding sequence is TGTGCCAGCAGTTACGGGCAGGGATCCTACGAGCAGTACTTC.

By sample share, this clone is medium-sized (0.01 to 0.1%). The V and J genes are TRBV15 and TRBJ2-7, with D possibly matching TRBD1 (5 bases). Trimming took 8 bases from V and 2 from J, leaving 19 bases between them. This CDR3 spans 15 amino acids. CDR1 is LNHNV and CDR2 is YYDKDF in the germline V gene (reference sequence). CDR3 nucleotides: TGTGCCACCGCCCTTGGCAGGGCAAGCACCTACGAGCAGTACTTC. Translation: CATALGRASTYEQYF.

This chain connects TRBV11-2 to TRBJ2-5; 9 bases are a match to TRBD1. The CDR3 extends over 15 amino acids. V dropped 4 bases and J dropped 4; count of bases not matched to a gene: 7. From germline, CDR1 is SGHAT and CDR2 FQNNGV. The CDR3 loop is CASSSGTGFPETQYF. The CDR3, as DNA: TGTGCCAGCAGCTCCGGGACAGGGTTTCCAGAGACCCAGTACTTC.

This clone was found a few times. The chain employs TRBV9 and TRBJ1-5; D may be TRBD1 (6 bases). The CDR3 covers 13 residues. Trimming removed 4 bases at V and 2 bases at J, with 7 bases between. Germline V CDR1 and CDR2: SGDLS, YYNGEE. CDR3 protein: CASSSGGNQPQHF. CDR3 DNA sequence: TGTGCCAGCAGCTCAGGGGGCAATCAGCCCCAGCATTTT.

This rearrangement joins TRBV5-5 to TRBJ1-1; perhaps TRBD1 as D (6 bases). The CDR3 covers 11 residues. Germline V lookup: CDR1 SGHKS, CDR2 YYEKEE (reference sequence). The V and J ends lost 4 bases and 7 bases respectively, with 8 bases between them. The CDR3 protein is CASSQGYEAFF. Written as DNA, the CDR3 is TGTGCCAGCAGCCAGGGGTATGAAGCTTTCTTT.

This rearrangement joins TRBV2 to TRBJ1-3, with 7 bases matching TRBD1. V lost 7 bases, J lost 7 bases, and 10 bases stayed unmatched. CDR3 length equals 14 residues. Germline V gene data show CDR1 as SNHLY and CDR2 as FYNNEI. The CDR3 DNA is TGTGCCAGCACGCGGGACAGATGGGAGAACACCATATATTTT. Amino acids: CASTRDRWENTIYF. Using reference TRBV2 and TRBJ1-3 for the parts outside the CDR3, the full variable domain is EPEVTQTPSHQVTQMGQEVILRCVPISNHLYFYWYRQILGQKVEFLVSFYNNEISEKSEIFDDQFSVERPDGSNFTLKIRSTKLEDSAMYFCASTRDRWENTIYFGEGSWLTVV.

The chain recombines TRBV2 with TRBJ1-1; maybe TRBD1 (5 bases). CDR3 length: 17 amino acids. The V and J ends lost 6 bases and 0 bases respectively, with 20 bases between them. From germline, CDR1 is SNHLY and CDR2 FYNNEI. CDR3 DNA: TGTGCCAGCAGGACGTCCACGGGGCGACCGATGAACACTGAAGCTTTCTTT. Translated: CASRTSTGRPMNTEAFF.

CDR3 in amino acids: CASSFSGTSGFGEQFF. For the CDR3, the DNA is TGTGCCAGCAGCTTTTCCGGGACTAGCGGGTTCGGTGAGCAGTTCTTC. V gene TRBV11-3 combines with J gene TRBJ2-1; 12 bases align to TRBD2. The CDR3 runs to 16 residues. The J segment lost 9 bases and the V segment lost 3 bases, leaving 9 bases of the junction unmatched. Germline V CDR1 and CDR2: SGHNT, YENEEA.

The chain carries TRBV11-2 and TRBJ1-1; D is undetermined. There are 15 residues in the CDR3. With 5 bases removed from V and 11 bases from J, the gap between germline ends came to 24 bases. The germline gives CDR1 SGHAT, CDR2 FQNNGV. The CDR3 loop reads CASSLRPARPQLAFF. DNA of the CDR3: TGTGCCAGCAGCCTCAGGCCAGCCCGCCCCCAACTGGCTTTCTTT. The variable domain in full, with the rest retrieved from reference TRBV11-2 and TRBJ1-1, is EAGVAQSPRYKIIEKRQSVAFWCNPISGHATLYWYQQILGQGPKLLIQFQNNGVVDDSQLPKDRFSAERLKGVDSTLKIQPAKLEDSAVYLCASSLRPARPQLAFFGQGTRLTVV.

The chain has TRBV5-6 and TRBJ1-6; a possible D gene is TRBD1 (5 bases). The CDR3 length is 13 residues. Trimming pared 3 bases from V and 8 bases from J, leaving 9 bases between. Germline V gene data show CDR1 as SGHDT and CDR2 as YYEEEE. In nucleotides, the CDR3 is TGTGCCAGCAGCTCGGGGACCCATTCACCCCTCCACTTT. It specifies CASSSGTHSPLHF.

This sequence joins TRBV4-2 and TRBJ2-1; D is perhaps TRBD2 (6 bases). The V gene's germline CDR1 is LGHNA and CDR2 YNFKEQ. This CDR3 is 17 amino acids long. V was clipped by 4 bases and J by 0 bases, with 16 bases between them. The CDR3 sequence: CASSPAGATNSYNEQFF. Written as DNA, the CDR3 is TGTGCCAGCAGCCCAGCGGGCGCCACGAACTCCTACAATGAGCAGTTCTTC.

This clone was picked up one time. The chain couples TRBV4-1 to TRBJ2-7; 7 nucleotides agree with TRBD1. From germline, CDR1 is MGHRA and CDR2 YSYEKL. Trimming at V came to 6 bases and at J to 2 bases, leaving 4 bases not matched to a gene. CDR3 size: 13 residues. The CDR3 DNA reads as TGCGCCAGCAGTAGACAGGGAGCCTACGAGCAGTACTTC. Translation gives CASSRQGAYEQYF.

The sample holds one count of this clone. The V gene is TRBV13, the J gene TRBJ2-7; 7 bases match TRBD2. The CDR3 has 13 residues. Germline V gives CDR1 PRHDT, CDR2 FYEKMQ (reference sequence). Trimming removed 3 bases from V and 3 bases from J; junction bases left unmatched: 2. CDR3 residues: CASSLGLLYEQYF. CDR3 DNA: TGTGCCAGCAGCTTGGGACTACTCTACGAGCAGTACTTC.

This sequence joins TRBV27 and TRBJ1-1, with TRBD1 identical over 9 bases. Germline trimming cut 6 bases from V and 4 bases from J; bases unmatched to any gene: 3. This CDR3 has 13 residues. In germline, CDR1 is MNHEY, CDR2 SMNVEV (reference sequence). The CDR3 sequence is CASREQGATEAFF. CDR3 coding DNA: TGTGCCAGCAGAGAACAGGGGGCCACTGAAGCTTTCTTT.